The rows below give T cell receptor beta chains drawn from one sample of a study of cytomegalovirus exposure and HLA in healthy donors. This table comes from immunoSEQ multiplex PCR, and its TCRdb copy is limited to in-frame clones, with some not included. The sample shows about 190,000 clones, 75% to 80% of them seen only once. The sequenced sample consisted of PBMCs. The receptors stem from a woman aged 25-40 years in good health and CMV-seropositive. CDR3s include the opening cysteine and the closing phenylalanine or tryptophan. The D gene is left open where the match is weak. Some rows mark clone size as missing; the rest say once, few, many or name a class of expanded clone.

clone_size	j_call	d_call	v_call	cdr3_aa	cdr3_nt
NA	TRBJ2-1	NA	TRBV7-7	CASSVSIRDEQFF	TGTGCCAGCAGCGTGTCGATTCGCGATGAGCAGTTCTTC
once	TRBJ2-7	TRBD1	TRBV5-6	CASTFIRGLDEQYF	TGTGCCAGCACCTTTATCAGGGGGTTAGACGAGCAGTACTTC
NA	TRBJ1-3	TRBD1	TRBV29-1	CSVALGGPGNTIYF	TGCAGCGTTGCTCTAGGGGGCCCTGGAAACACCATATATTTT
NA	TRBJ2-1	NA	TRBV5-1	CASSSDFYNEQFF	TGCGCCAGCAGTTCGGACTTCTACAATGAGCAGTTCTTC
NA	TRBJ2-3	NA	TRBV6-5	CASSYTTRLSTDTQYF	TGTGCCAGCAGTTACACTACTAGACTTAGCACAGATACGCAGTATTTT
NA	TRBJ2-1	NA	TRBV9	CASSVVGSGGPSYNEQFF	TGTGCCAGCAGCGTAGTGGGTAGCGGAGGGCCATCCTACAATGAGCAGTTCTTC
few	TRBJ2-5	TRBD2	TRBV27	CASKNLAGGSQETQYF	TGTGCCAGCAAAAACCTAGCGGGGGGCTCCCAAGAGACCCAGTACTTC
NA	TRBJ1-5	TRBD1	TRBV10-1	CASSHDRVDQPQHF	TGCGCCAGCAGCCACGACAGGGTCGATCAGCCCCAGCATTTT
NA	TRBJ1-1	TRBD1	TRBV6-6	CASSLTGIEAFF	TGTGCCAGCAGTCTGACAGGGATTGAAGCTTTCTTT
NA	TRBJ2-7	TRBD2	TRBV29-1	CSVVLAGGAEQYF	TGCAGCGTTGTTTTGGCGGGAGGGGCGGAACAGTACTTC
NA	TRBJ1-2	TRBD1	TRBV5-4	CASSPGTEKTYGYTF	TGTGCCAGCAGCCCCGGGACAGAGAAAACCTATGGCTACACCTTC
NA	TRBJ1-1	TRBD1	TRBV6-5	CASRHSRDSSTEAFF	TGTGCCAGCAGACACTCCAGGGACAGTTCCACTGAAGCTTTCTTT
NA	TRBJ2-5	NA	TRBV28	CASRTTGETQYF	TGTGCCAGCAGGACGACGGGAGAGACCCAGTACTTC
NA	TRBJ1-5	TRBD1	TRBV18	CASATGGNQPQHF	TGTGCCAGCGCTACAGGGGGCAATCAGCCCCAGCATTTT
NA	TRBJ2-7	TRBD2	TRBV19	CARKTVLYAGALILYEQYF	TGTGCCAGGAAGACGGTATTATACGCGGGAGCCCTAATCTTATACGAGCAGTACTTC
few	TRBJ1-3	TRBD1	TRBV19	CASSVTGTGSRNTIYF	TGTGCCAGTAGTGTAACCGGGACAGGGTCGAGAAACACCATATATTTT
NA	TRBJ2-2	NA	TRBV4-1	CASSQEGTKAGELFF	TGCGCCAGCAGCCAAGAGGGGACAAAGGCCGGGGAGCTGTTTTTT
NA	TRBJ1-5	NA	TRBV6-1	CASSGGAGGQPQHF	TGTGCCAGCAGTGGGGGTGCGGGCGGACAGCCCCAGCATTTT
NA	TRBJ1-2	NA	TRBV6-5	CASSGHREGYGYTF	TGTGCCAGCAGTGGGCACAGGGAAGGCTATGGCTACACCTTC
NA	TRBJ2-1	TRBD2	TRBV30	CAWTRGASGRIGQFF	TGTGCCTGGACTAGGGGGGCTAGCGGGAGAATAGGGCAGTTCTTC
NA	TRBJ1-1	TRBD1	TRBV2	CASRVDRYDTEAFF	TGTGCCAGCAGGGTGGACAGGTACGACACTGAAGCTTTCTTT
once	TRBJ1-4	TRBD1	TRBV27	CASSPYPGQSTEKLFF	TGTGCCAGCAGTCCCTATCCGGGACAGTCGACTGAAAAACTGTTTTTT
NA	TRBJ1-2	NA	TRBV29-1	CSVVDRGYGYTF	TGCAGCGTTGTCGATCGAGGCTATGGCTACACCTTC
NA	TRBJ1-6	NA	TRBV27	CASSLDTYNSPLHF	TGTGCCAGCAGTTTGGACACCTATAATTCACCCCTCCACTTT
NA	TRBJ1-5	NA	TRBV7-2	CASSLAGLRGGQPQHF	TGTGCCAGCAGCTTAGCGGGGTTGAGGGGAGGTCAGCCCCAGCATTTT
NA	TRBJ1-6	NA	TRBV7-3	CASSLTTGKNSPLHF	TGTGCCAGCAGCCTCACTACAGGGAAGAATTCACCCCTCCACTTT
NA	TRBJ2-5	TRBD1	TRBV5-6	CASTTGGEETQYF	TGTGCCAGCACGACAGGGGGTGAAGAGACCCAGTACTTC
NA	TRBJ2-7	NA	TRBV4-1	CASSHTFSDSTYEQYF	TGCGCCAGCAGCCACACTTTTTCTGACAGTACCTACGAGCAGTACTTC
NA	TRBJ1-4	NA	TRBV28	CASSFLGRDEKLFF	TGTGCCAGCAGTTTTTTAGGGAGGGATGAAAAACTGTTTTTT
NA	TRBJ2-1	TRBD2	TRBV18	CASSQDGLAGFPYNEQFF	TGTGCCAGCTCACAAGACGGACTAGCGGGCTTCCCTTACAATGAGCAGTTCTTC
NA	TRBJ1-1	NA	TRBV18	CASSPTAYGTNTEAFF	TGTGCCAGCTCGCCCACAGCCTATGGTACCAACACTGAAGCTTTCTTT
NA	TRBJ2-1	TRBD2	TRBV7-8	CASSLKVSGSPYNEQFF	TGTGCCAGCAGCTTAAAGGTTAGCGGGAGCCCCTACAATGAGCAGTTCTTC
NA	TRBJ1-2	NA	TRBV6-6	CASSYSGRSNYGYTF	TGTGCCAGCAGTTACTCCGGCAGGTCTAACTATGGCTACACCTTC
NA	TRBJ1-3	NA	TRBV11-1	CASSLQGTHPGNTIYF	TGTGCCAGCAGCCTACAGGGTACTCACCCTGGAAACACCATATATTTT
once	TRBJ1-6	TRBD1	TRBV27	CASSLGVSGGSSPLHF	TGTGCCAGCAGTTTAGGGGTTTCAGGGGGGAGTTCACCCCTCCACTTT
NA	TRBJ2-1	NA	TRBV30	CAWSVQGANNEQFF	TGTGCCTGGAGTGTACAAGGGGCAAACAATGAGCAGTTCTTC
NA	TRBJ1-6	NA	TRBV7-9	CASSLDQAGNSPLHF	TGCGCCAGCAGCTTAGATCAGGCAGGGAATTCACCCCTCCACTTT
NA	TRBJ2-3	TRBD2	TRBV5-1	CASSISGGSTDTQYF	TGCGCCAGCAGCATTAGCGGGGGGAGCACAGATACGCAGTATTTT
NA	TRBJ1-1	NA	TRBV5-1	CASSLGEGEAFF	TGCGCCAGCAGCTTAGGGGAGGGTGAAGCTTTCTTT
NA	TRBJ2-7	TRBD2	TRBV9	CASSVGLETEQYF	TGTGCCAGCAGCGTCGGACTAGAGACCGAGCAGTACTTC
NA	TRBJ2-2	NA	TRBV30	CAWRVSGNTGELFF	TGTGCCTGGAGAGTTAGCGGGAACACCGGGGAGCTGTTTTTT
NA	TRBJ2-1	NA	TRBV30	CAWSVLGPHYEQFF	TGTGCCTGGAGTGTACTAGGACCCCACTATGAGCAGTTCTTC
NA	TRBJ2-5	NA	TRBV5-4	CASSPTGGKSETQYF	TGTGCCAGCAGCCCTACTGGCGGGAAGAGTGAGACCCAGTACTTC
NA	TRBJ1-3	NA	TRBV4-2	CASSQESQLSGNTIYF	TGTGCCAGCAGCCAAGAGTCACAGCTCTCTGGAAACACCATATATTTT
NA	TRBJ2-5	TRBD2	TRBV5-1	CASSLGRGGQETQYF	TGCGCCAGCAGCTTGGGACGGGGGGGTCAAGAGACCCAGTACTTC
NA	TRBJ1-5	NA	TRBV5-1	CASSLLSDQPQHF	TGCGCCAGCAGCTTGCTATCGGATCAGCCCCAGCATTTT
NA	TRBJ2-1	NA	TRBV27	CASSQAGYYNEQFF	TGTGCCAGCAGTCAGGCAGGGTATTACAATGAGCAGTTCTTC
NA	TRBJ2-7	TRBD1	TRBV4-3	CASSLQSTGPYEQYF	TGCGCCAGCAGCCTCCAATCGACAGGGCCCTACGAGCAGTACTTC
NA	TRBJ1-4	NA	TRBV30	CAWSVIGVPAEKLFF	TGTGCCTGGAGTGTCATTGGAGTGCCTGCTGAAAAACTGTTTTTT
NA	TRBJ2-1	NA	TRBV19	CASSPQDYDEQFF	TGTGCCAGTAGTCCCCAAGACTACGATGAGCAGTTCTTC
NA	TRBJ1-3	TRBD1	TRBV20-1	CSARDRDSLPF	TGCAGTGCTAGAGACAGGGACAGCCTCCCCTTT